Below, 24 T cell receptor beta chains from the same sample are listed, as sequenced in a study of shared clonotypes between healthy human individuals. Some clones are missing from TCRdb's copy, which holds only in-frame ones; the method was immunoSEQ multiplex PCR. The table lists around 940,000 clones, roughly 72% of them singletons, with approximately 1.5% in the top ten. The source material was memory CD4+ T cells sorted from blood. Indicated subset: CD45RA-negative fraction. These receptors originate from a man younger than 35 in good health.

This clone was recorded only once. The chain employs TRBV5-1 and TRBJ2-7; 12 bases match TRBD2. Looked up from germline, CDR1 is SGHRS and CDR2 is YFSETQ. This CDR3 is 16 amino acids long. V lost 0 bases and J lost 5; bases outside the gene matches: 6. The CDR3 reads CASSLEVLAGGHEQYF. In nucleotides, the CDR3 is TGCGCCAGCAGCTTGGAGGTACTAGCGGGGGGACACGAGCAGTACTTC.

This clone has just one count. The rearrangement joins TRBV29-1 to TRBJ1-2, with 10 bases identical to TRBD1. The CDR3 has 18 residues. The V gene end was trimmed by 6 bases and the J gene end by 6 bases; junction bases not matched to a gene: 22. Germline V lookup: CDR1 SQVTM, CDR2 ANQGSEA. The CDR3 region has the DNA TGCAGCGTCCCCACCTTGCGTGGGACAGGGGTAGGACTAGATGGCTACACCTTC. Translated: CSVPTLRGTGVGLDGYTF.

This chain's CDR3 is CASSDRATPAREQYF. DNA for the CDR3: TGTGCCAGCAGTGATAGGGCTACCCCCGCTCGCGAGCAGTACTTC. The chain links TRBV6-4 to TRBJ2-7, with D unresolved. CDR1 MRHNA and CDR2 SNTAGT come from the germline V gene. This CDR3 is 15 amino acids long. The V end was cut by 3 bases, the J end by 6 bases, with 18 bases between.

The chain links TRBV21-1 to TRBJ2-7; the D call TRBD2 from the table was never checked on the DNA. TRBV21-1 is a listed pseudogene. The CDR3 is 15 amino acids. For the CDR3, the DNA is TGTGCCAGCAGCCGAGAGCGGGAGGCCCCCTACGAGCAGTACTTC. Translating gives CASSREREAPYEQYF.

The chain links TRBV5-1 to TRBJ2-7; TRBD2 might be the D (5 bases). This CDR3 region has 16 residues. Germline CDR1 SGHRS, CDR2 YFSETQ. V was cut by 1 base and J by 3 bases, with 17 bases left in between. CDR3 nucleotides: TGCGCCAGCAGCTTGAAAAGAGCGGAAACCCACTACGAGCAGTACTTC. This translates into CASSLKRAETHYEQYF.

The J gene is TRBJ1-1, the V gene TRBV9; D is possibly TRBD1 (5 bases). The CDR3 has 14 residues. Germline lookup yields CDR1 SGDLS and CDR2 YYNGEE. The V end lost 0 bases, the J end lost 6 bases, and 12 bases lay between the germline ends. The CDR3: CASSVDQGTSEAFF. Here the CDR3 DNA reads TGTGCCAGCAGCGTAGATCAGGGTACATCTGAAGCTTTCTTT. The full variable domain, rest sourced from reference TRBV9 and TRBJ1-1, is DSGVTQTPKHLITATGQRVTLRCSPRSGDLSVYWYQQSLDQGLQFLIQYYNGEERAKGNILERFSAQQFPDLHSELNLSSLELGDSALYFCASSVDQGTSEAFFGQGTRLTVV.

J is TRBJ1-1 and V is TRBV30; D is uncertain. The CDR3 runs to 13 residues. V lost 0 bases and J lost 6, with 11 bases in between. Germline lookup yields CDR1 GTSNPN and CDR2 SVGIG (reference sequence). CDR3 protein: CAWSVISLSEAFF. DNA of the CDR3: TGTGCCTGGAGTGTGATCTCGCTCTCTGAAGCTTTCTTT. The full variable domain, rest sourced from reference TRBV30 and TRBJ1-1, is SQTIHQWPATLVQPVGSPLSLECTVEGTSNPNLYWYRQAAGRGLQLLFYSVGIGQISSEVPQNLSASRPQDRQFILSSKKLLLSDSGFYLCAWSVISLSEAFFGQGTRLTVV.

This chain joins TRBV19 and TRBJ1-1; no firm D call. V lost 3 bases, J lost 5 bases, and 10 bases lay in between. The length of the CDR3 is 13 residues. Germline V gene sequence: CDR1 LNHDA, CDR2 SQIVND (reference sequence). CDR3 amino acids: CASSMGRSTEAFF. As DNA, the CDR3 is TGTGCCAGTAGTATGGGCAGGTCGACTGAAGCTTTCTTT.

The chain employs TRBV11-2 and TRBJ2-3, with a tentative D call TRBD2 (6 bases). Germline V CDR1 and CDR2: SGHAT, FQNNGV. The CDR3 has 14 amino acids. Trimming removed 2 bases at V and 8 bases at J, with 14 bases between. CDR3 nucleotides: TGTGCCAGCAGCTTATCCGGGAGAATGGGTACGCAGTATTTT. Its protein is CASSLSGRMGTQYF.

This chain connects TRBV11-3 to TRBJ2-1; D possibly uses TRBD1 or TRBD2 (5 bases each). There are 12 residues in the CDR3. The germline CDR1 and CDR2 sequences are SGHNT and YENEEA. Trimming left V 1 base short and J 11 bases short, with 9 bases between. Here the CDR3 DNA reads TGTGCCAGCAGCTTAGCGGTGGGACAGCAGTTCTTC. Its protein is CASSLAVGQQFF.

V usage is TRBV30 and J usage is TRBJ2-1; D might be TRBD1 (5 bases). From germline, CDR1 is GTSNPN and CDR2 SVGIG (reference sequence). The CDR3 has 12 residues. V was cut by 5 bases and J by 8 bases, with 13 bases left in between. The CDR3 region is CAWDFRADEQFF. CDR3 nucleotide sequence: TGTGCCTGGGACTTCAGGGCTGATGAGCAGTTCTTC.

With regard to this clone: This sample includes further DNA sequences coding for the same CDR3. CDR3 protein: CASSRQENTEAFF. The CDR3 nucleotides read TGTGCCAGCAGCCGACAGGAAAACACTGAAGCTTTCTTT. This chain connects TRBV7-3 to TRBJ1-1; D may be TRBD1 (6 bases). The CDR3 runs 13 residues. Per germline, CDR1 SGHTA and CDR2 FQGTGA. The V end lost 5 bases, the J end lost 2 bases, and 9 bases lay between the germline ends.

Details on this clone: Other DNA variants within this sample encode the same CDR3. The chain uses TRBV29-1 and TRBJ1-2, with D possibly matching TRBD1 (6 bases). Per the germline V gene, CDR1 is SQVTM and CDR2 is ANQGSEA. Between the trimmed V and J ends, which lost 3 bases and 4 bases, there was a span of 6 bases. The CDR3 is made up of 11 amino acids. DNA of the CDR3: TGCAGCGTTGACAGGGGCTATGGCTACACCTTC. It is translated as CSVDRGYGYTF.

This clone was seen only once. This sample includes further DNA sequences coding for the same CDR3. V gene TRBV6-5 combines with J gene TRBJ1-2, with D perhaps TRBD1 (6 bases). Germline V CDR1 and CDR2: MNHEY, SVGAGI. CDR3 length: 13 residues. V shed 5 bases and J shed 2 bases, with 9 bases lying between them. CDR3 sequence reads: CASSRDTNYGYTF. DNA for the CDR3: TGTGCCAGCAGTCGGGACACCAACTATGGCTACACCTTC.

The chain links TRBV6-1 to TRBJ1-5, with TRBD1 identical over 9 bases. This CDR3 is built from 15 residues. V lost 5 bases, J lost 4 bases, and 6 bases stayed unmatched. CDR1 MNHNS and CDR2 SASEGT come from the germline V gene. CDR3 protein: CASSTQTGGNQPQHF. In DNA, the CDR3 is TGTGCCAGCAGTACACAGACAGGGGGTAATCAGCCCCAGCATTTT.

The chain couples TRBV2 to TRBJ2-3, with TRBD2 matching over 8 bases. The CDR3 length is 15 residues. The germline gives CDR1 SNHLY, CDR2 FYNNEI. Trimming took 5 bases from V and 4 from J; bases not matched to a gene: 8. CDR3 region: CASSNSGGTSDTQYF. CDR3 DNA: TGTGCCAGCAGTAACAGCGGGGGTACTTCAGATACGCAGTATTTT.

In this sample, this clone turned up once. The chain carries TRBV7-2 and TRBJ2-1, with D tentatively TRBD1 (5 bases). There are 11 residues in the CDR3. Per germline, CDR1 SGHTA and CDR2 FQGNSA. V lost 3 bases to trimming and J lost 9 bases, with 6 bases between them. CDR3 residues: CASSFQGEQFF. For the CDR3, the DNA is TGTGCCAGCAGCTTCCAGGGTGAGCAGTTCTTC.

This clone was detected ten times or more. The chain has TRBV29-1 and TRBJ2-5; maybe TRBD1 (5 bases). The germline CDR1 and CDR2 sequences are SQVTM and ANQGSEA. The CDR3 has 12 amino acids. Trimming cost V 5 bases and J 5 bases, with 12 bases left between them. The DNA of the CDR3 is TGCAGCGTTAACAGGCTTTTTGAGACCCAGTACTTC. This sequence encodes CSVNRLFETQYF.

The chain is built from TRBV28 and TRBJ1-3; 8 bases map to TRBD1. Germline CDR1 reads MDHEN; CDR2 reads SYDVKM. Germline trimming cut 7 bases from V and 3 bases from J; bases unmatched to any gene: 11. The CDR3 sequence is 16 residues long. In DNA, the CDR3 is TGTGCCAGCAAACCAGCAGGGGGCACTAGTGGAAACACCATATATTTT. Translating it yields CASKPAGGTSGNTIYF.

This clone has only one observation. This chain links TRBV6-6 with TRBJ2-1; D unclear. CDR3 length: 12 residues. Germline-derived CDR1 and CDR2 are MNHNY and SVGAGI (reference sequence). V lost 2 bases and J lost 6, with 5 bases in between. The CDR3 sequence: CASSYVGNEQFF. The CDR3 region has the DNA TGTGCCAGCAGTTACGTCGGCAATGAGCAGTTCTTC.

This clone has a handful of counts. The rearrangement joins TRBV6-6 to TRBJ2-7; D not certain. This CDR3 comprises 15 residues. V was shortened by 3 bases and J by 2 bases, with 14 bases between the two germline ends. Germline CDR1 MNHNY, CDR2 SVGAGI (reference sequence). The CDR3 loop is CASSYTSPRTYEQYF. The DNA for the CDR3 is TGTGCCAGCAGTTATACCAGCCCGAGAACCTACGAGCAGTACTTC.

V is TRBV18 and J is TRBJ1-3; D not certain. Germline-derived CDR1 and CDR2 are KGHSH and LQKENI. The CDR3 extends over 16 amino acids. Trimming removed 2 bases from V and 7 bases from J, with 18 bases in between. CDR3 residues: CASSPSRTGVGNTIYF. Written as DNA, the CDR3 is TGTGCCAGCTCACCATCGAGGACCGGGGTCGGGAACACCATATATTTT.

The chain combines TRBV5-1 with TRBJ1-4; 8 nucleotides match TRBD1. The CDR3 spans 13 residues. Germline-derived CDR1 and CDR2 are SGHRS and YFSETQ. V shed 7 bases, J shed 5 bases, and the junction held 4 bases outside the gene matches. The CDR3 loop reads CASGGQENEKLFF. CDR3 nucleotide sequence: TGCGCCAGCGGGGGACAGGAGAATGAAAAACTGTTTTTT.

The genes are TRBV4-1 and TRBJ2-3; the D is unclear. V was trimmed by 1 base and J by 10 bases, leaving 6 bases between them. There are 11 residues in the CDR3. Per germline, CDR1 MGHRA and CDR2 YSYEKL. The CDR3 sequence is CASSQVGAQYF. In DNA, the CDR3 is TGCGCCAGCAGCCAAGTAGGAGCGCAGTATTTT.